The clone carrying this TCR beta chain was counted between two and nine times. As originally analysed: It was from reference gene primer amplification that nucleated cell counts were estimated. Produced via immunoSEQ multiplex PCR; TCRdb's table is partial and in-frame only. That table is the source of V, J and clone size, and D and trimming were worked out from the DNA. The sample consists of about 240,000 clones, 83% of them appearing once. These data originate in a study of blood T cell repertoires in COVID-19. Study background: The study drew acute and convalescent COVID-19 samples from the United States, Italy and Spain.

There are 13 residues in the CDR3. The V gene's germline CDR1 is SNHLY and CDR2 FYNNEI. V was pared by 5 bases and J by 0 bases, with 7 bases between. This chain uses TRBV2 with TRBJ1-1; tentative D call: TRBD1 (5 bases). The receptor comes from a woman in her thirties or forties who had been exposed to COVID-19. The material sequenced was PBMCs or T cells enriched from blood (not recorded which). The CDR3 spells CASSQGLNTEAFF. The CDR3 DNA sequence: TGTGCCAGCAGTCAGGGATTGAACACTGAAGCTTTCTTT.